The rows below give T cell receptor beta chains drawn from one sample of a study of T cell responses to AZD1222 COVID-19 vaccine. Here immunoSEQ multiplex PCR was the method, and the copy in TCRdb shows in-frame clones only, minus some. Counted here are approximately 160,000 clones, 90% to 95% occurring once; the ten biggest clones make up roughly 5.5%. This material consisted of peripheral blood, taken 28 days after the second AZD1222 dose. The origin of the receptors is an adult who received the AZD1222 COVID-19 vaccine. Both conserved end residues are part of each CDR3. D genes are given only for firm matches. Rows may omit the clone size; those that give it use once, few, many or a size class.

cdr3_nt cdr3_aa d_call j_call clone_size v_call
TGTGCCAGCAGTTCCTCGGCGGGAAGACGAAACTATGGCTACACCTTC CASSSSAGRRNYGYTF - TRBJ1-2 - TRBV28
TGTGCCAGCTCTAGCACCGGGACTAGCAATCAGCCCCAGCATTTT CASSSTGTSNQPQHF - TRBJ1-5 - TRBV25-1
TGTGCCAGCAGCACTGACGGGAATGCAGAAAAACTGTTTTTT CASSTDGNAEKLFF - TRBJ1-4 - TRBV5-8
TGTGCCAGCAGTTACTCGAATTTGTGGGGCACCGGGGAGCTGTTTTTT CASSYSNLWGTGELFF - TRBJ2-2 - TRBV6-5
TGTGCCAGCAGCCAGACAGGGTTACGCACCATATATTTT CASSQTGLRTIYF TRBD1 TRBJ1-3 - TRBV3-1/TRBV3-2
TGTGCCAGTCGGCCTAGGTTTAGCTCCTACGAGCAGTACTTC CASRPRFSSYEQYF - TRBJ2-7 - TRBV19
TGTGCCAGCAGTTTCGACCCAGGTGGCTCCTACGAGCAGTACTTC CASSFDPGGSYEQYF - TRBJ2-7 - TRBV27
TGTGCCAGCAAGCCCGGAGAGTTAGGGTTTCCTAAGTCCCCGAAAAACATTCAGTACTTC CASKPGELGFPKSPKNIQYF - TRBJ2-4 - TRBV21-1
TGTGCCAGCAGCACCGGGACAGGGTCCCAAGAGACCCAGTACTTC CASSTGTGSQETQYF TRBD1 TRBJ2-5 - TRBV11-3
TGTGCCAGCAGCCCCTGGACGGTCTATGGCTACACCTTC CASSPWTVYGYTF - TRBJ1-2 - TRBV5-6
TGTGCCAGCAGTGTAGGGAGTGAAAAACTGTTTTTT CASSVGSEKLFF - TRBJ1-4 - TRBV28
TGTGCCAGCAGCTTAAAGGGACTAGCGGGAAGTGGGGACACAGATACGCAGTATTTT CASSLKGLAGSGDTDTQYF TRBD2 TRBJ2-3 - TRBV7-3
TGTGCCAGCAGCCCAGACAGGGCTGGCTACACCTTC CASSPDRAGYTF TRBD1 TRBJ1-2 - TRBV6-6
TGTGCCAGCAGCTCCGGGACTACCGGGCTGAATGAGCAGTTCTTC CASSSGTTGLNEQFF TRBD2 TRBJ2-1 - TRBV6-5
TGTGCCAGCAGTGAAAGGTGGGGTGGCTGGTCGAACACTGAAGCTTTCTTT CASSERWGGWSNTEAFF - TRBJ1-1 once TRBV2
TGTGCCAGCAGCCCACCGGGACTAGCGGTCCCGGGGAATGAGCAGTTCTTC CASSPPGLAVPGNEQFF TRBD2 TRBJ2-1 - TRBV7-2
TGTGCCAGCAGTCCCAAGCGCCAGGGGATAAGCTCTGGAAACACCATATATTTT CASSPKRQGISSGNTIYF - TRBJ1-3 few TRBV27
TGTGCCAGCAGTCTAGAACCCGGTAACACTGAAGCTTTCTTT CASSLEPGNTEAFF - TRBJ1-1 - TRBV27
TGTGCTAGTGGTCTCCGGGTTCTGACTTCCTACGAGCAGTACTTC CASGLRVLTSYEQYF - TRBJ2-7 - TRBV12-5
TGCGCCAGCAGCCAAGAAGGGAGCAATCAGCCCCAGCATTTT CASSQEGSNQPQHF - TRBJ1-5 - TRBV4-1
TGTGCCAGCAGCCTTGACAGGGATAACACCGGGGAGCTGTTTTTT CASSLDRDNTGELFF TRBD1 TRBJ2-2 - TRBV9
TGTGCCAGCAGCCCGGGACAGAACTATGGCTACACCTTC CASSPGQNYGYTF TRBD1 TRBJ1-2 - TRBV12-3/TRBV12-4
TGTGCCAGCAGTTACACCAAACAGGGCGGGAATGGCTACACCTTC CASSYTKQGGNGYTF - TRBJ1-2 - TRBV6-5
TGTGCCAGCAGCGTAGGTGGGGGCGCGGGAGTGAACACCGGGGAGCTGTTTTTT CASSVGGGAGVNTGELFF - TRBJ2-2 once TRBV9
TGTGCCAGCTCACCACCCGGGACAGGCGGAAACTATGGCTACACCTTC CASSPPGTGGNYGYTF TRBD1 TRBJ1-2 - TRBV18
TGTGCCAGCAGTTTTCAACAGGGGGCTAAAAACATTCAGTACTTC CASSFQQGAKNIQYF TRBD1 TRBJ2-4 - TRBV28
TGTGCCAGCAGAGGGCTAGCGGGAGCAGATACGCAGTATTTT CASRGLAGADTQYF TRBD2 TRBJ2-3 - TRBV28
TGTGCCAGCGGACGGTCCTACGAGCAGTACTTC CASGRSYEQYF - TRBJ2-7 - TRBV6-5
TGTGCCAGCAGATCAAGAGGGGTTGCTAATGAAAAACTGTTTTTT CASRSRGVANEKLFF - TRBJ1-4 once TRBV7-2
TGTGCCAGCAGCCCCAGGTTTGAGGGAGCGCAGTACTTC CASSPRFEGAQYF - TRBJ2-7 - TRBV7-8
TGTGCCAGCAGCTTGACCCCTAACACTGAAGCTTTCTTT CASSLTPNTEAFF - TRBJ1-1 - TRBV5-4
TGTGCCACCAGTGATTTCGCAACCTCTGGAAACACCATATATTTT CATSDFATSGNTIYF - TRBJ1-3 - TRBV24-1
TGTGCCAGCAGTGAAGTCACGGTTCCGGATACGCAGTATTTT CASSEVTVPDTQYF - TRBJ2-3 - TRBV6-1
TGCGCCAGCAGCTTGGTACAGGGGGCTGGGAAGAACACTGAAGCTTTCTTT CASSLVQGAGKNTEAFF TRBD1 TRBJ1-1 - TRBV5-1
TGTGCCAGCAGTACGGGACTGGGCACAGATACGCAGTATTTT CASSTGLGTDTQYF - TRBJ2-3 - TRBV7-9
TGTGCCAGCTCACTTGCAGGGGGCTCTGGGGCCAACGTCCTGACTTTC CASSLAGGSGANVLTF TRBD1 TRBJ2-6 - TRBV18
TGTGCCAGCAGCTTCCTACTTAACTTCCAGCCCCAGCATTTT CASSFLLNFQPQHF - TRBJ1-5 - TRBV7-7
TGTGCCAGCAGCCAAGATCGGAGAAAGGCCGATGAGCAGTTCTTC CASSQDRRKADEQFF - TRBJ2-1 - TRBV4-2
TGTGCCAGCAGCACAGGGACTAGCGGGAGCGTCGGGGAGCTGTTTTTT CASSTGTSGSVGELFF TRBD2 TRBJ2-2 few TRBV4-2
TGTGCCAGCAGTCCCGGGGGGACTGAAGCTTTCTTT CASSPGGTEAFF - TRBJ1-1 - TRBV12-3/TRBV12-4
TGCGCCAGCAGCTTGATGCCAGGTGACAACTATGGCTACACCTTC CASSLMPGDNYGYTF - TRBJ1-2 - TRBV5-1
TGTGCCAGCAGCCCTGGGACAGTGGAGCAGTACTTC CASSPGTVEQYF TRBD1 TRBJ2-7 - TRBV28
TGTGCCAGCAGTTTCGGTGAGACCCAGTACTTC CASSFGETQYF - TRBJ2-5 - TRBV6-5
TGTGCCAGCAACCTCGGCGGACACCGCACAGATACGCAGTATTTT CASNLGGHRTDTQYF - TRBJ2-3 - TRBV28
TGTGCCAGCAGTTTATTTGACAGGGGGAGTAATGAGCAGTTCTTC CASSLFDRGSNEQFF TRBD1 TRBJ2-1 - TRBV28
TGTGCCAGCAGTCACCGACAGGGGGCTAAGGGAGAAGCTTTCTTT CASSHRQGAKGEAFF TRBD1 TRBJ1-1 - TRBV6-5
TGTGCCAGCAGCCCTGGGGGTACCAATGAAAAACTGTTTTTT CASSPGGTNEKLFF - TRBJ1-4 - TRBV7-2
TGTGCCAGCAGTCAACTTCCCGACAGTGAAGCTTTCTTT CASSQLPDSEAFF - TRBJ1-1 once TRBV6-5
TGTGCCAGCAGCTTACTGGGACAGGGTAACACCGGGGAGCTGTTTTTT CASSLLGQGNTGELFF TRBD1 TRBJ2-2 - TRBV7-2
TGCGCCAGCAGAGCGACAGCCTCTAACTATGGCTACACCTTC CASRATASNYGYTF - TRBJ1-2 few TRBV5-1
TGTGCCAGCAGCGGGGGACTAGGATCACCCTACGAGCAGTACTTC CASSGGLGSPYEQYF TRBD2 TRBJ2-7 - TRBV7-9
TGTGCCAGCTCACCTCGGACAGACTATACGCAGTATTTT CASSPRTDYTQYF - TRBJ2-3 - TRBV18
TGTGCCAGCAGCTTAGCCCGACTAGAAGCCGGGGAGCTGTTTTTT CASSLARLEAGELFF - TRBJ2-2 - TRBV7-9
TGCGCCAGCAGCTCGAACGGACTAGCGGGAGGAAACATTCAGTACTTC CASSSNGLAGGNIQYF TRBD2 TRBJ2-4 - TRBV5-1
TGTGCCAGCAGTAGCCCGGTTGCAACTAATGAAAAACTGTTTTTT CASSSPVATNEKLFF - TRBJ1-4 - TRBV6-5
TGTGCCAGCAGTTTAAGGGGAACTAACTATGGCTACACCTTC CASSLRGTNYGYTF - TRBJ1-2 once TRBV28